This T cell receptor (beta chain) was identified during a study of T cells after yellow fever vaccination. Per germline, CDR1 KGHSH and CDR2 LQKENI. Trimming removed 2 bases at V and 0 bases at J, with 10 bases between. This CDR3 has 15 residues. This clonotype was seen more than once but under ten times. One entry per CDR3 protein, called by TCRdb with MiXCR from the 5' RACE reads. The sample comprises about 150,000 distinct CDR3 sequences, roughly 6.2% of which are singletons, and just under 3% rests with the top ten. This TCR was recovered from a man younger than 35 who received the YFV17D yellow fever vaccine. The source material was CD4+ T cells sorted from PBMCs, sampled on the day of the first yellow fever vaccination. V and J are TRBV18 and TRBJ1-1, with D possibly matching TRBD1 (5 bases). The CDR3 DNA reads TGTGCCAGCTCACCAAAGACAGTCATGAACACTGAAGCTTTCTTT. This gives the protein CASSPKTVMNTEAFF.